This TCR beta chain was captured in a study of read filtering for tumor transcriptome and immune sequencing. CDR1 MNHNS and CDR2 SASEGT come from the germline V gene. This CDR3 comprises 16 residues. Trimming at V came to 4 bases and at J to 0 bases, leaving 8 bases not matched to a gene. This clonotype was recorded many times. The library was built from around 400 ng RNA with molecular barcoded adaptors for alpha/delta and beta/gamma chains. TCRdb ran MiXCR on the reads and lists one entry per CDR3 protein. The sample has under 50,000 distinct CDR3 sequences, roughly 13% seen once. The receptor was derived from a donor at least 40 years old with multiple myeloma. The sample comprised a population of CD138-negative cells sorted from bone marrow. The chain employs TRBV6-1 and TRBJ1-2; 7 bases align to TRBD1. DNA for the CDR3: TGTGCCAGCAGTGTTGGGACAGTTCCAGCTAACTATGGCTACACCTTC. Its translation is CASSVGTVPANYGYTF.